The rows below give T cell receptor beta chains drawn from one sample of a study of beta chain features in type 1 diabetes. Assay used: immunoSEQ multiplex PCR; TCRdb lists only in-frame clones, some missing. The repertoire holds 630,000 or so clones, with more than 12% as singletons. The sample consisted of naive CD4+ T cells from blood. The receptor set was obtained from a man aged 18-30 years with type 1 diabetes. CDR3s include the opening cysteine and the closing phenylalanine or tryptophan. D genes are given only for firm matches. Where a row states a size, it is once, few, many or the class of an expanded clone; other rows omit it.

abundance | j_gene | v_gene | d_gene | CDR3aa | CDR3nt
few | TRBJ1-5 | TRBV30 | TRBD1 | CAWTGQGRGNQPQHF | TGTGCCTGGACCGGACAGGGGAGGGGCAATCAGCCCCAGCATTTT
- | TRBJ2-1 | TRBV19 | - | CASSALGGANYNEQFF | TGTGCCAGTAGTGCCCTAGGGGGGGCTAACTACAATGAGCAGTTCTTC
few | TRBJ2-6 | TRBV12-5 | - | CASGSSGANVLTF | TGTGCTAGTGGGTCCTCTGGGGCCAACGTCCTGACTTTC
- | TRBJ2-3 | TRBV29-1 | - | CSVHSGSTDTQYF | TGCAGCGTTCACAGCGGGAGCACAGATACGCAGTATTTT
- | TRBJ2-1 | TRBV30 | TRBD2 | CAWSSGGSYNEQFF | TGTGCCTGGAGCTCGGGGGGCTCCTACAATGAGCAGTTCTTC
few | TRBJ1-1 | TRBV19 | - | CASSQSWGGRADTEAFF | TGTGCCAGTAGTCAATCTTGGGGGGGGCGCGCGGACACTGAAGCTTTCTTT
- | TRBJ2-7 | TRBV2 | - | CASRVDIGYEQYF | TGTGCCAGCAGGGTGGACATAGGATACGAGCAGTACTTC
- | TRBJ2-3 | TRBV7-9 | - | CASSLGVAASTDTQYF | TGTGCCAGCAGCTTAGGAGTGGCGGCGAGCACAGATACGCAGTATTTT
- | TRBJ2-6 | TRBV5-4 | - | CASRGANVLTF | TGTGCCAGCAGGGGGGCCAACGTCCTGACTTTC
few | TRBJ2-1 | TRBV2 | TRBD1 | CASTRQGYNEQFF | TGTGCCAGCACCCGACAGGGGTACAATGAGCAGTTCTTC
- | TRBJ2-5 | TRBV6-5 | TRBD2 | CASRGLAGEYF | TGTGCCAGCAGGGGACTAGCGGGGGAATACTTC
- | TRBJ2-3 | TRBV7-2 | TRBD2 | CASSLGLADSTDTQYF | TGTGCCAGCAGCCTGGGACTAGCGGATAGCACAGATACGCAGTATTTT
- | TRBJ1-4 | TRBV6-5 | - | CASSPRTGEREKLFF | TGTGCCAGCAGTCCCAGGACGGGGGAGAGGGAAAAACTGTTTTTT
few | TRBJ1-4 | TRBV2 | - | CASRREGLTNEKLFF | TGTGCCAGCAGGCGTGAAGGGCTCACTAATGAAAAACTGTTTTTT
few | TRBJ2-1 | TRBV29-1 | TRBD2 | CSAGEGAYNEQFF | TGCAGCGCTGGGGAGGGAGCCTACAATGAGCAGTTCTTC
few | TRBJ2-5 | TRBV11-2 | TRBD2 | CASSRTSGRAATQYF | TGTGCCAGCAGCCGAACTAGCGGGAGGGCCGCGACCCAGTACTTC
- | TRBJ2-5 | TRBV7-2 | - | CASSLEAVSETQYF | TGTGCCAGCAGCTTAGAAGCAGTGAGCGAGACCCAGTACTTC
few | TRBJ2-5 | TRBV27 | - | CASSLVVRETQYF | TGTGCCAGCAGTTTGGTAGTTCGGGAGACCCAGTACTTC
- | TRBJ2-1 | TRBV28 | TRBD1 | CASSGMTGGIAYNEQFF | TGTGCCAGCAGTGGGATGACAGGGGGCATTGCCTACAATGAGCAGTTCTTC